A single sample is the source of the 32 T cell receptor beta chains below, sequenced in a study of early T cells in non-severe SARS-CoV-2 infection. TCRdb reprocessed the 5' RACE reads with MiXCR, giving one entry per CDR3 protein. The sample lists tens of thousands of distinct CDR3 sequences, about 6.1% occurring once. Sequenced material: whole blood, taken at baseline. These receptors came from an adult who was a healthcare worker with PCR-confirmed SARS-CoV-2 infection or an uninfected control (not recorded which).

CDR3 nucleotide sequence: TGTGCCAGCAGTTACTCGGTAGTCGGTAGCAATCAGCCCCAGCATTTT. This sequence encodes CASSYSVVGSNQPQHF. The chain combines TRBV6-6 with TRBJ1-5, with unresolved D. The V end was cut by 0 bases, the J end by 0 bases, with 9 bases between. CDR3 size: 16 residues. CDR1 is MNHNY and CDR2 is SVGAGI in the germline V gene (reference sequence).

This clonotype has at least ten counts. CDR3 sequence (DNA): TGTGCCAGCAGCATCGGGACAGGGGGTATAGATACGCAGTATTTT. It encodes CASSIGTGGIDTQYF. The chain is built from TRBV9 and TRBJ2-3; 11 bases agree with TRBD1. Germline CDR1 reads SGDLS; CDR2 reads YYNGEE. Losses at the gene ends were 4 bases for V and 5 bases for J; bases not matched to a gene: 6. There are 15 residues in the CDR3.

The sample holds many counts of this clonotype. The DNA for the CDR3 is TGTGCCAGCAGCCAAGAAAATTTCTACGAGCAGTACTTC. Protein sequence: CASSQENFYEQYF. The chain couples TRBV3-1 to TRBJ2-7; D uncertain. CDR1 and CDR2 (germline): LGHDT, YNNKEL (reference sequence). This CDR3 spans 13 amino acids. Trimming removed 0 bases at V and 3 bases at J, with 6 bases between.

In this sample, this clonotype turned up many times. This chain uses TRBV5-4 with TRBJ2-3; maybe TRBD2 (6 bases). Germline loops: CDR1 SGHNT, CDR2 YYREEE (reference sequence). V shed 1 base and J shed 5 bases, with 11 bases lying between them. The CDR3 sequence is 14 residues long. The DNA for the CDR3 is TGTGCCAGCAGCTTGAACGGGGGTAGAGATACGCAGTATTTT. It is translated as CASSLNGGRDTQYF.

This chain links TRBV9 with TRBJ2-6; D could derive from TRBD1 or TRBD2 (5 bases each). The V end was cut by 2 bases, the J end by 0 bases, with 12 bases between. The CDR3 is 17 amino acids. Looked up from germline, CDR1 is SGDLS and CDR2 is YYNGEE. The DNA for the CDR3 is TGTGCCAGCAGCGTTTCCGGGACGGACTCTGGGGCCAACGTCCTGACTTTC. Amino acids: CASSVSGTDSGANVLTF.

This clonotype was seen repeatedly, ten times or more. The rearrangement uses TRBV7-6 and TRBJ2-1; 10 positions agree with TRBD1. V dropped 5 bases and J dropped 7; count of bases not matched to a gene: 17. The V gene's germline CDR1 is SGHVS and CDR2 FNYEAQ. This CDR3 region has 18 residues. Here the CDR3 DNA reads TGTGCCAGCAGCGCTTCACCGGGACAGGGGAATGGAGGGAATGAGCAGTTCTTC. Amino acids: CASSASPGQGNGGNEQFF.

This clonotype was recorded many times. The V and J genes are TRBV6-2 or TRBV6-3 and TRBJ2-2; no clear D. Germline CDR1 and CDR2: MNHEY and SVGEGT. This CDR3 spans 12 amino acids. V dropped 2 bases and J dropped 11 bases, with 9 bases sitting between them. The CDR3 is CASSYTLRELFF. The CDR3 nucleotides are TGTGCCAGCAGTTACACTTTAAGAGAGCTGTTTTTT.

V usage is TRBV9 and J usage is TRBJ2-3; D possibly matches TRBD1 or TRBD2 (5 bases each). The CDR3 extends over 18 amino acids. Per germline, CDR1 SGDLS and CDR2 YYNGEE. V lost 4 bases and J 0 bases, leaving 21 bases between the germline ends. The CDR3 reads CASSPDVRGAPSTDTQYF. The DNA for the CDR3 is TGTGCCAGCAGCCCAGACGTTAGAGGGGCCCCTAGCACAGATACGCAGTATTTT.

The table lists this clonotype with a few counts. The chain carries TRBV4-3 and TRBJ1-6, with D tentatively TRBD1 (5 bases). Germline CDR1 reads LGHNA; CDR2 reads YSLEER. CDR3 length: 16 residues. Trimming removed 1 base at V and 5 bases at J, with 12 bases between. The CDR3 DNA reads as TGCGCCAGCAGCCAAGGAGGGGTCTTGAATAATTCACCCCTCCACTTT. Its translation: CASSQGGVLNNSPLHF.

This clonotype was found a few times. The CDR3 region is CASSPVRSTYGETQYF. The DNA for the CDR3 is TGTGCCAGCAGCCCGGTGCGGTCCACATACGGGGAGACCCAGTACTTC. The V gene is TRBV7-6, the J gene TRBJ2-5; D ambiguous. The germline V and J ends were trimmed by 5 bases and 5 bases, with 21 bases remaining between them. The CDR3 extends over 16 amino acids. The V gene's germline CDR1 is SGHVS and CDR2 FNYEAQ.

This clonotype has just a few counts. The chain has TRBV30 and TRBJ1-1, with D unresolved. V was pared by 1 base and J by 4 bases, with 10 bases between. In germline, CDR1 is GTSNPN, CDR2 SVGIG (reference sequence). This CDR3 is built from 13 residues. Here the CDR3 reads CAWSGNAATEAFF. The CDR3 nucleotides are TGTGCCTGGAGTGGGAATGCGGCCACTGAAGCTTTCTTT.

This clonotype was detected only a few times. The rearrangement joins TRBV12-3 or TRBV12-4 to TRBJ2-6; 7 positions match TRBD1. The CDR3 totals 15 residues. V lost 4 bases to trimming and J lost 2 bases; unmatched junction nucleotides: 2. The CDR3 coding sequence is TGTGCCAGCAGTTCCGACAGGGCTGGGGCCAACGTCCTGACTTTC. Its translation: CASSSDRAGANVLTF.

This chain uses TRBV5-5 with TRBJ1-4; D uncertain. Germline V gene lookup returns CDR1 SGHKS and CDR2 YYEKEE (reference sequence). The CDR3 covers 15 residues. The germline V and J ends were trimmed by 0 bases and 2 bases, with 8 bases remaining between them. CDR3 sequence reads: CASSLAGVTNEKLFF. The DNA of the CDR3 is TGTGCCAGCAGCTTGGCGGGAGTCACTAATGAAAAACTGTTTTTT.

This clonotype showed up many times. The chain couples TRBV10-3 to TRBJ2-1, with D possibly TRBD2 on 5 matching bases. The V gene lost 1 base and the J gene lost 8 bases, with 15 bases spanning the gap. The germline CDR1 and CDR2 sequences are ENHRY and SYGVKD. CDR3 length: 15 amino acids. The CDR3 here is CAISEFVTSGDEQFF. For the CDR3, the DNA is TGTGCCATCAGTGAGTTCGTCACGTCCGGGGATGAGCAGTTCTTC.

This clonotype was counted at least ten times. The rearrangement links TRBV9 to TRBJ2-1, with 7 bases fitting TRBD1. Germline loops: CDR1 SGDLS, CDR2 YYNGEE. J gave up 0 bases and V 0 bases, and 6 bases lay outside the gene matches. The CDR3 contains 17 residues. The chain's CDR3 is CASSVGGTVPSYNEQFF. The CDR3 bases are TGTGCCAGCAGCGTAGGGGGGACAGTACCCTCCTACAATGAGCAGTTCTTC.

V gene TRBV13 combines with J gene TRBJ2-7; TRBD1 aligns across 8 bases. CDR3 length: 14 amino acids. Germline V gene data show CDR1 as PRHDT and CDR2 as FYEKMQ (reference sequence). Germline trimming cut 6 bases from V and 3 bases from J; bases unmatched to any gene: 7. This chain's CDR3 is CASSFRTGIYEQYF. CDR3 bases: TGTGCCAGCAGTTTTAGGACAGGGATCTACGAGCAGTACTTC.

This clonotype was picked up many times. V gene TRBV19 combines with J gene TRBJ2-1; D might be TRBD2 (5 bases). CDR1 is LNHDA, CDR2 SQIVND, per germline (reference sequence). V dropped 6 bases and J dropped 5 bases, with 8 bases sitting between them. The CDR3 covers 12 residues. The CDR3: CASSLADNEQFF. CDR3 nucleotide sequence: TGTGCCAGTAGCCTAGCCGACAATGAGCAGTTCTTC. Drawing the rest from reference TRBV19 and TRBJ2-1, the complete variable domain is DGGITQSPKYLFRKEGQNVTLSCEQNLNHDAMYWYRQDPGQGLRLIYYSQIVNDFQKGDIAEGYSVSREKKESFPLTVTSAQKNPTAFYLCASSLADNEQFFGPGTRLTVL.

The chain couples TRBV6-6 to TRBJ1-5; unclear D gene. With 0 bases removed from V and 1 base from J, the gap between germline ends came to 13 bases. CDR1 and CDR2 from the germline V gene are MNHNY and SVGAGI (reference sequence). This CDR3 is built from 17 residues. The CDR3 reads CASSYSLSTVSNQPQHF. CDR3 bases: TGTGCCAGCAGTTACTCGCTGTCCACTGTCAGCAATCAGCCCCAGCATTTT.

This clonotype was counted at least ten times. The V call is TRBV15, the J call TRBJ1-2; no clear D gene. This CDR3 has 14 amino acids. The germline CDR1 and CDR2 sequences are LNHNV and YYDKDF (reference sequence). The V and J ends lost 3 bases and 4 bases respectively, with 12 bases between them. The CDR3 coding sequence is TGTGCCACCAGCAGGGGTAATGCCATCTATGGCTACACCTTC. Translating gives CATSRGNAIYGYTF.

This rearrangement joins TRBV29-1 to TRBJ2-5, with 10 bases fitting TRBD1. The trim removed 7 bases at V and 4 bases at J, leaving 9 bases unmatched. CDR1 and CDR2 (germline): SQVTM, ANQGSEA. The CDR3 sequence is 14 residues long. CDR3 bases: TGCAGCGCCCTAAGACAGGGGGCGGGAGAGACCCAGTACTTC. It translates to CSALRQGAGETQYF.

This clonotype turned up a few times. The chain recombines TRBV28 with TRBJ1-6, with 9 nucleotides matching TRBD1. V lost 5 bases and J lost 9; bases outside the gene matches: 8. Germline loops: CDR1 MDHEN, CDR2 SYDVKM. The CDR3 has 15 amino acids. The CDR3 spells CASSRRDRDVSPLHF. The CDR3 region has the DNA TGTGCCAGCAGTCGCCGGGACAGGGACGTTTCACCCCTCCACTTT.

V and J are TRBV28 and TRBJ2-3, with TRBD1 matching over 8 bases. From germline, CDR1 is MDHEN and CDR2 SYDVKM. The CDR3 loop spans 20 amino acids. The junction had 17 bases not matched to a gene; V was cut back by 1 base and J by 2 bases. The CDR3 DNA is TGTGCCAGCAGTTTATTGACACCAATCCGGGACAGGAGGTCCACAGATACGCAGTATTTT. Protein: CASSLLTPIRDRRSTDTQYF.

V is TRBV7-8 and J is TRBJ1-1, with a tentative D call TRBD1 (6 bases). Germline CDR1 is SGHVS and CDR2 is FQNEAQ. The CDR3 is 17 amino acids. Deletions cut 2 bases from V and 2 bases from J, with 18 bases between. The CDR3 nucleotides are TGTGCCAGCAGCTTAAACCCCACGGGGACACCCAACACTGAAGCTTTCTTT. Protein sequence: CASSLNPTGTPNTEAFF.

This chain uses TRBV18 with TRBJ2-5, with D perhaps matching TRBD2 (5 bases). The germline V gene has CDR1 KGHSH and CDR2 LQKENI. This CDR3 contains 13 residues. Trimming took 0 bases from V and 5 from J, leaving 7 bases between them. CDR3 loop: CASSPPGGETQYF. The DNA for the CDR3 is TGTGCCAGCTCACCACCGGGCGGGGAGACCCAGTACTTC.

This clonotype has just a few counts. The rearrangement uses TRBV12-3 or TRBV12-4 and TRBJ1-2; 8 nucleotides match TRBD1. The CDR3 contains 13 residues. The V and J ends lost 5 bases and 9 bases, in that order; junction bases with no gene match: 8. CDR3 region: CASSAGTGFSYTF. The CDR3 DNA reads TGTGCCAGCAGTGCCGGGACAGGATTTAGCTACACCTTC.

The rearrangement uses TRBV9 and TRBJ2-5, with no clear D. Germline CDR1 is SGDLS and CDR2 is YYNGEE. Trimming left V 4 bases short and J 5 bases short, with 12 bases between. The CDR3 loop spans 13 amino acids. The CDR3 sequence: CASSSRLGETQYF. In nucleotides, the CDR3 is TGTGCCAGCAGCTCCCGTCTAGGGGAGACCCAGTACTTC.

The CDR3 loop is CASSFIFDYTF. In DNA form, the CDR3 reads TGTGCCAGCAGCTTTATATTTGACTACACCTTC. This chain links TRBV7-9 with TRBJ1-2, with D unresolved. V shed 3 bases and J shed 10 bases, with 9 bases lying between them. The CDR3 is 11 amino acids. Germline V gene data show CDR1 as SEHNR and CDR2 as FQNEAQ (reference sequence).

In this sample, this clonotype turned up many times. The chain couples TRBV29-1 to TRBJ1-1, with TRBD1 as a possible D gene (5 bases). V was pared by 1 base and J by 10 bases, with 19 bases between. The length of the CDR3 is 14 residues. Germline values: CDR1 SQVTM, CDR2 ANQGSEA. The CDR3 loop reads CSVEVWGVSFVAFF. The CDR3 region has the DNA TGCAGCGTTGAAGTATGGGGGGTTTCATTCGTAGCTTTCTTT.

This clonotype was counted ten times or more. The V and J genes are TRBV6-2 or TRBV6-3 and TRBJ1-1; D gene ambiguous. The CDR3 has 14 residues. Trimming removed 6 bases from V and 1 base from J, with 12 bases in between. Germline V gene sequence: CDR1 MNHEY, CDR2 SVGEGT. DNA of the CDR3: TGTGCCAGCAGCCTTGCCCCAGAGAACACTGAAGCTTTCTTT. Its protein product is CASSLAPENTEAFF.

The chain links TRBV27 to TRBJ1-4; D gene ambiguous. Germline V CDR1 and CDR2: MNHEY, SMNVEV (reference sequence). CDR3 size: 14 residues. Trimming removed 4 bases from V and 0 bases from J, with 6 bases in between. The CDR3: CASSSLSTNEKLFF. The CDR3 coding sequence is TGTGCCAGCAGTTCCCTGTCAACTAATGAAAAACTGTTTTTT.

This clonotype was picked up many times. This chain joins TRBV4-3 and TRBJ2-1, with D uncertain. Germline assignment: CDR1 LGHNA and CDR2 YSLEER. The CDR3 extends over 20 amino acids. The ends were cut back, 1 base at V and 5 bases at J, with 27 bases in the middle. The CDR3 region is CASSQGLILEVTPWDNEQFF. The CDR3 DNA reads TGCGCCAGCAGCCAAGGTCTAATTCTTGAGGTAACCCCCTGGGACAATGAGCAGTTCTTC.

There are many counts of this clonotype. The chain links TRBV12-3 or TRBV12-4 to TRBJ2-3, with D hard to call. The CDR3 contains 14 residues. V was shortened by 6 bases and J by 3 bases, with 13 bases between the two germline ends. CDR3 coding DNA: TGTGCCAGCAGCCTTCAAGGAAATACAGATACGCAGTATTTT. It specifies CASSLQGNTDTQYF.